These T cell receptor beta chains were read from a single sample in a study of cytomegalovirus exposure and HLA in healthy donors. Data came from immunoSEQ multiplex PCR; TCRdb stores just in-frame clones and leaves some out. The sample has some 190,000 clones; roughly 90% are singletons. Sequenced material: PBMCs. These receptors came from a boy aged 2-9 years in good health and CMV-seronegative. CDR3s include the opening cysteine and the closing phenylalanine or tryptophan. A D gene is named only where the DNA matches it firmly.

V,D,J,CDR3
TRBV19,-,TRBJ2-7,CASSIGPFNYEQYF
TRBV29-1,-,TRBJ2-1,CSVLGQLAQTWEQFF
TRBV30,TRBD1,TRBJ2-2,CAWTSGTGVAGELFF
TRBV10-2,-,TRBJ2-3,CASSPERVTDTQYF
TRBV7-6,-,TRBJ2-7,CASSSTGYEQYF
TRBV29-1,-,TRBJ1-2,CSVGQGPNYGYTF
TRBV4-1,-,TRBJ2-7,CASSQGHSLEQYF
TRBV25-1,-,TRBJ1-2,CASSESGIGGYTF
TRBV7-9,TRBD1,TRBJ2-3,CASSPPNQGADTQYF
TRBV5-4,TRBD2,TRBJ2-5,CASSLFTSGGRDGETQYF
TRBV5-1,TRBD2,TRBJ2-1,CASSLTSGRASNEQFF
TRBV28,TRBD1,TRBJ2-1,CASSLTGQGYNEQFF
TRBV30,-,TRBJ2-2,CAWSVRVGGELFF
TRBV19,-,TRBJ1-1,CASSIGGKTEAFF
TRBV7-9,TRBD2,TRBJ2-3,CASGISGGRTDTQYF
TRBV5-4,TRBD2,TRBJ2-4,CASSTTSGISNIQYF
TRBV7-9,TRBD1,TRBJ2-3,CASSAPGQAADTQYF
TRBV4-2,-,TRBJ2-1,CASSQDRGSYNEQFF
TRBV29-1,-,TRBJ1-6,CSAPPWEGISPLHF
TRBV6-1,-,TRBJ1-3,CASKRRDTIYF
TRBV29-1,-,TRBJ1-2,CSAWDNSNYGYTF
TRBV5-1,TRBD1,TRBJ2-2,CASSSQGAANTGELFF
TRBV4-2,-,TRBJ1-1,CASSQDGRVNTEAFF
TRBV18,-,TRBJ2-5,CASSPGPGGTQYF
TRBV10-3,-,TRBJ2-6,CAISESATGANVLTF
TRBV30,TRBD1,TRBJ2-4,CAWTGSDRAFGNIQYF
TRBV7-9,-,TRBJ2-1,CASSLLIAVSYNEQFF
TRBV28,-,TRBJ1-5,CASSKGVGHSNQPQHF
TRBV10-3,-,TRBJ1-5,CAISALQGLGQPQHF
TRBV5-4,TRBD1,TRBJ2-6,CASSPDRLRSGANVLTF
TRBV29-1,-,TRBJ1-4,CSVGRGGVEKLFF
TRBV6-5,-,TRBJ1-1,CASSAQGSSTEAFF